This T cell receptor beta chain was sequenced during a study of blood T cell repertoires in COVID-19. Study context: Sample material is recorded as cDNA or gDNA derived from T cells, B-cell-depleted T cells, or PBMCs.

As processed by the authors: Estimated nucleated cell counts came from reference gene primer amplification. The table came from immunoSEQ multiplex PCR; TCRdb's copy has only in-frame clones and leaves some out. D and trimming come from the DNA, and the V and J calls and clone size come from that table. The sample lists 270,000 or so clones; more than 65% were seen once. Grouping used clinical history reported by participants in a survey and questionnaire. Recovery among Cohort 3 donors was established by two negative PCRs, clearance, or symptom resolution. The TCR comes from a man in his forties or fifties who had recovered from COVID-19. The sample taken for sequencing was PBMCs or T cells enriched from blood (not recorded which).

This CDR3 reads CASSWEGTEAFF. DNA for the CDR3: TGTGCCAGCAGCTGGGAGGGCACTGAAGCTTTCTTT. The chain links TRBV5-5 to TRBJ1-1; D is ambiguous. V lost 3 bases to trimming and J lost 4 bases, with 7 bases between them. Germline values: CDR1 SGHKS, CDR2 YYEKEE (reference sequence). The CDR3 contains 12 residues.